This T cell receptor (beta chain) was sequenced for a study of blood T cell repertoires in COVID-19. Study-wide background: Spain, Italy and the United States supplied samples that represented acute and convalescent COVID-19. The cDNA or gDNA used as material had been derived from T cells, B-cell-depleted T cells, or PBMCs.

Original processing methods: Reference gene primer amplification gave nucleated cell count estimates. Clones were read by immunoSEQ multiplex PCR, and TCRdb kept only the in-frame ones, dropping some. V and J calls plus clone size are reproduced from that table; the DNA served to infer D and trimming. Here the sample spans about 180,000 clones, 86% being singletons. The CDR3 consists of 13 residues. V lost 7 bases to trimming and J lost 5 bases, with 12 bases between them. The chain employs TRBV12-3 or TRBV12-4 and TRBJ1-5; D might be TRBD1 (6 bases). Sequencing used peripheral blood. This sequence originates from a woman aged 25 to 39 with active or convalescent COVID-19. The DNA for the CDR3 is TGTGCCAGCACCCTAGGGGGGGATCAGCCCCAGCATTTT. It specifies CASTLGGDQPQHF.